The clone carrying this T cell receptor beta chain was detected a few times. Antigen: not known. Through a sample-barcoded 5' primer and a J-beta primer mix, a second PCR was run for about 6 to 12 cycles. Each CDR3 protein is one row after TCRdb ran MiXCR on the 5' RACE reads. The sample gives over a million distinct CDR3 sequences, 40% to 45% of which show up once; around 4% is in the top ten. The data derive from a study of blood T cells in healthy people across ages. Study results and caveats: PBMCs left unsorted prevented a conclusive naive versus antigen-experienced comparison.

In germline, CDR1 is LGHDT, CDR2 YNNKEL (reference sequence). After removal of 4 bases from V and 6 bases from J, the junction contained 5 bases not matched to a gene. The CDR3 extends over 14 amino acids. About 10 milliliters was the volume of peripheral blood drawn from each donor. The sequence derives from a woman under 30 in good health. Sequencing was performed on blood. V and J are TRBV3-1 and TRBJ2-3; 9 bases agree with TRBD2. The CDR3 reads CASSRLAAKDTQYF. As DNA, the CDR3 is TGTGCCAGCAGCCGACTAGCGGCAAAGGATACGCAGTATTTT.